This T cell receptor beta chain was identified during a study of TIL therapy for anti-PD-1-resistant metastatic lung cancer. The libraries were made with immunoSEQ v3. Clones were read by immunoSEQ multiplex PCR, and TCRdb kept only the in-frame ones, dropping some. The repertoire has fewer than 40,000 clones, 60% to 80% of them found once; the top ten carry 2.5% to 3%. CDR3 length equals 15 residues. Germline V gives CDR1 SGHDT, CDR2 YYEEEE. The junction had 8 bases not matched to a gene; V was cut back by 6 bases and J by 4 bases. This sample's time point: pre-treatment sample, taken before nivolumab and TIL therapy.

The clonotype originates from a woman between 30 and 80 years old with non-small cell lung cancer. The sample in question was blood, obtained at baseline. The chain joins TRBV5-6 to TRBJ2-1; 9 bases agree with TRBD2. The CDR3 protein is CASTTLAGVYNEQFF. For the CDR3, the DNA is TGTGCCAGCACCACCTTAGCGGGAGTGTACAATGAGCAGTTCTTC.